The sequence of this T cell receptor beta chain was determined in a study of blood T cell repertoires in COVID-19. Study in general: The United States, Italy and Spain supplied acute and convalescent COVID-19 samples.

Participants' reported clinical history set cohort assignment. Cohort 3 donors counted as recovered after two negative PCRs, clearance, or resolved symptoms. Per the original methods: Nucleated cell counts were estimated from reference gene primer amplification. Sequencing used immunoSEQ multiplex PCR; TCRdb keeps in-frame clones, though not all of them. V and J calls and clone size follow that table, whereas D and trimming were derived from the DNA. The repertoire consists of about 330,000 clones, with 92% occurring once and the leading ten covering roughly 20%. V lost 0 bases, J lost 7 bases, and 9 bases lay in between. Germline assignment: CDR1 LGHDT and CDR2 YNNKEL (reference sequence). The CDR3 consists of 14 residues.

This clonotype originated in a woman younger than 45 who had recovered from COVID-19. The chain couples TRBV3-1 (or the pseudogene TRBV3-2) to TRBJ1-4, with D unclear. The material sequenced was PBMCs or T cells enriched from blood (not recorded which). CDR3 amino acids: CASSQEIGVEKLFF. The CDR3, as DNA: TGTGCCAGCAGCCAAGAAATCGGGGTTGAAAAACTGTTTTTT.